Sequencing of this T cell receptor beta chain was carried out in a study of blood T cell repertoires in COVID-19. Across the study: Samples came from the United States, Italy and Spain, spanning acute and convalescent COVID-19.

In the study's own analysis: Reference gene primer amplification yielded estimated nucleated cell counts. The data were produced by immunoSEQ multiplex PCR, yet TCRdb's version contains in-frame clones alone and is incomplete. That table gives V, J and clone size, and the DNA gave D and trimming. Of some 90,000 clones listed, about 90% were seen once; the top ten hold around 4%. The CDR3 covers 21 residues. V lost 4 bases and J 6 bases, leaving 36 bases between the germline ends. The germline CDR1 and CDR2 sequences are LGHDT and YNNKEL (reference sequence). The chain links TRBV3-1 (or the pseudogene TRBV3-2) to TRBJ1-2; possible D gene TRBD1, 5 bases. This receptor was identified in a woman aged 45-60 years in a cohort sampled during active COVID-19. The sample consisted of peripheral blood. The CDR3 reads CASSPTILLRPGEGLLHGYTF. DNA of the CDR3: TGTGCCAGCAGCCCAACTATTTTATTGAGACCGGGGGAGGGCCTTCTGCATGGCTACACCTTC.